Presented here are 21 T cell receptor beta chains from one specimen sequenced in a study of cytomegalovirus exposure and HLA in healthy donors. Researchers ran the PCR with 60 Vbeta and 13 Jbeta primers. The data were produced by immunoSEQ multiplex PCR, yet TCRdb's version contains in-frame clones alone and is incomplete. The sample holds 150,000 to 200,000 clones, approximately 75% seen once. Sequences were obtained from PBMCs. Receptors were obtained from a woman aged 18-35 years in good health and CMV-seronegative.

The chain joins TRBV28 to TRBJ2-7; D call uncertain. Germline values: CDR1 MDHEN, CDR2 SYDVKM. The CDR3 totals 13 residues. The germline V and J ends were trimmed by 3 bases and 6 bases, with 12 bases remaining between them. The CDR3 loop is CASSFVHRGEQYF. The CDR3 coding sequence is TGTGCCAGCAGTTTCGTACACCGTGGCGAGCAGTACTTC.

This chain joins TRBV9 and TRBJ2-1; no definite D call. Germline lookup yields CDR1 SGDLS and CDR2 YYNGEE. The ends were cut back, 0 bases at V and 0 bases at J, with 7 bases in the middle. The CDR3 contains 15 residues. CDR3 nucleotides: TGTGCCAGCAGCGTAGGTGCCAGCTCCTACAATGAGCAGTTCTTC. Translation: CASSVGASSYNEQFF. The full variable domain, in which reference TRBV9 and TRBJ2-1 provide the parts outside the CDR3, is DSGVTQTPKHLITATGQRVTLRCSPRSGDLSVYWYQQSLDQGLQFLIQYYNGEERAKGNILERFSAQQFPDLHSELNLSSLELGDSALYFCASSVGASSYNEQFFGPGTRLTVL.

The chain links TRBV28 to TRBJ1-1; D uncertain. CDR3 length: 14 residues. Germline CDR1 MDHEN, CDR2 SYDVKM. The germline V and J ends were trimmed by 6 bases and 1 base, with 12 bases remaining between them. CDR3 nucleotide sequence: TGTGCCAGCAGCCTTCACCGGGGGAACACTGAAGCTTTCTTT. Protein: CASSLHRGNTEAFF.

The CDR3 sequence is CASRADRGWAYEQYF. In DNA, the CDR3 is TGTGCCAGCAGGGCCGACAGGGGTTGGGCCTACGAGCAGTACTTC. The chain joins TRBV27 to TRBJ2-7; 8 bases map to TRBD1. CDR1 and CDR2 (germline): MNHEY, SMNVEV (reference sequence). The trim removed 6 bases at V and 2 bases at J, leaving 9 bases unmatched. This CDR3 region has 15 residues.

The chain links TRBV7-3 to TRBJ2-5, with a weak D call TRBD2 (6 bases). CDR1 and CDR2 (germline): SGHTA, FQGTGA. Deletions cut 4 bases from V and 5 bases from J, with 11 bases between. The CDR3 consists of 13 residues. CDR3 sequence: CASSSGAPETQYF. In DNA, the CDR3 is TGTGCCAGCAGCTCGGGAGCGCCGGAGACCCAGTACTTC.

This clone turned up a few times. Other DNA sequences from this sample encode an identical CDR3 as well. The chain links TRBV18 to TRBJ1-1; 7 nucleotides match TRBD1. The CDR3 loop spans 13 amino acids. Germline assignment: CDR1 KGHSH and CDR2 LQKENI. V lost 3 bases, J lost 3 bases, and 1 base stayed unmatched. DNA for the CDR3: TGTGCCAGCTCACCCCAGGGGGACACTGAAGCTTTCTTT. Its protein product is CASSPQGDTEAFF.

This clone was seen only a few times. The rearrangement uses TRBV6-4 and TRBJ2-3, with a weak D call TRBD1 (6 bases). The CDR3 runs to 14 residues. V was shortened by 3 bases and J by 3 bases, with 10 bases between the two germline ends. Germline values: CDR1 MRHNA, CDR2 SNTAGT. The CDR3 is CASSELQGTDTQYF. For the CDR3, the DNA is TGTGCCAGCAGTGAACTCCAGGGGACAGATACGCAGTATTTT.

The CDR3 DNA sequence: TGTGCCAGCAGCTCCAGGATCCCGGGACAGGGTACAGATACGCAGTATTTT. Translated, it gives CASSSRIPGQGTDTQYF. The chain joins TRBV11-2 to TRBJ2-3; 9 nucleotides align to TRBD1. Looked up from germline, CDR1 is SGHAT and CDR2 is FQNNGV. The CDR3 is made up of 17 amino acids. V gave up 4 bases and J gave up 3 bases; unmatched junction bases: 11. Combining the CDR3 with reference TRBV11-2 and TRBJ2-3 gives the whole variable domain EAGVAQSPRYKIIEKRQSVAFWCNPISGHATLYWYQQILGQGPKLLIQFQNNGVVDDSQLPKDRFSAERLKGVDSTLKIQPAKLEDSAVYLCASSSRIPGQGTDTQYFGPGTRLTVL.

This clone was picked up a small number of times. The chain is built from TRBV4-2 and TRBJ2-3, with TRBD2 matching 13 bases. There are 16 residues in the CDR3. V dropped 7 bases and J dropped 3; count of bases not matched to a gene: 7. Germline values: CDR1 LGHNA, CDR2 YNFKEQ. The CDR3 spells CASTFGLAGVTDTQYF. For the CDR3, the DNA is TGTGCCAGCACCTTCGGACTAGCGGGGGTGACAGATACGCAGTATTTT.

The chain joins TRBV7-9 to TRBJ1-2; D ambiguous. CDR3 size: 15 residues. Germline-derived CDR1 and CDR2 are SEHNR and FQNEAQ (reference sequence). Trimming removed 6 bases from V and 0 bases from J, with 14 bases in between. DNA for the CDR3: TGTGCCAGCAGACCAGGCCAGTCCGCTAACTATGGCTACACCTTC. Encoded protein: CASRPGQSANYGYTF.

This clone was found a few times. Distinct nucleotide sequences in the sample also encode this CDR3. The chain uses TRBV5-1 and TRBJ1-1; TRBD1 might be the D (6 bases). The CDR3 loop spans 14 amino acids. V lost 2 bases, J lost 1 base, and 9 bases lay in between. Germline CDR1 and CDR2: SGHRS and YFSETQ. The CDR3 here is CASSLGQPNTEAFF. For the CDR3, the DNA is TGCGCCAGCAGCTTAGGACAGCCGAACACTGAAGCTTTCTTT.

The rearrangement links TRBV7-9 to TRBJ1-3; no clear D gene. V lost 5 bases and J lost 0, with 8 bases in between. The CDR3 is made up of 14 amino acids. Germline lookup yields CDR1 SEHNR and CDR2 FQNEAQ (reference sequence). CDR3 loop: CASSADYSGNTIYF. The CDR3 coding sequence is TGTGCCAGCAGCGCGGACTACTCTGGAAACACCATATATTTT.

In the case of this clone: The junction differs from germline at one of its ends, possibly a read error. The V gene is TRBV7-9, the J gene TRBJ2-5; possibly TRBD1 for D (6 bases). Germline V lookup: CDR1 SEHNR, CDR2 FQNEAQ (reference sequence). The CDR3 is 19 residues long. The CDR3 spells CSSSLRMGARMGFQETQYF. As DNA, the CDR3 is TGTTCCAGCAGCCTCCGAATGGGGGCACGGATGGGCTTCCAAGAGACCCAGTACTTC. Combining the CDR3 with reference TRBV7-9 and TRBJ2-5 gives the whole variable domain DTGVSQNPRHKITKRGQNVTFRCDPISEHNRLYWYRQTLGQGPEFLTYFQNEAQLEKSRLLSDRFSAERPKGSFSTLEIQRTEQGDSAMYLCSSSLRMGARMGFQETQYFGPGTRLLVL.

J is TRBJ2-7 and V is TRBV5-4; the D gene is possibly TRBD2 (5 bases). The CDR3 has 15 amino acids. Trimming removed 4 bases at V and 0 bases at J, with 14 bases between. The germline V gene encodes CDR1 SGHNT and CDR2 YYREEE (reference sequence). CDR3 protein: CASSPRGGFSYEQYF. CDR3 sequence (DNA): TGTGCCAGCAGCCCACGGGGTGGTTTCTCCTACGAGCAGTACTTC.

The chain is built from TRBV6-1 and TRBJ2-7; perhaps TRBD2 as D (6 bases). Germline CDR1 reads MNHNS; CDR2 reads SASEGT. The CDR3 is made up of 14 amino acids. Trimming cost V 1 base and J 4 bases, with 11 bases left between them. The CDR3 DNA reads as TGTGCCAGCAGTGAAGGTTACGGGACTTACGAGCAGTACTTC. Its protein product is CASSEGYGTYEQYF.

This clone was seen only once. V and J are TRBV19 and TRBJ2-5, with 14 bases that match TRBD2. Judging by the DNA end, TRBJ2-7 fits better; the J call may be wrong. The germline gives CDR1 LNHDA, CDR2 SQIVND (reference sequence). CDR3 length: 16 residues. CDR3 protein: CASKARLAGGRYEQYF. For the CDR3, the DNA is TGTGCCAGTAAGGCCCGACTAGCGGGAGGGCGGTACGAGCAGTACTTC.

V and J are TRBV2 and TRBJ2-7, with 9 bases identical to TRBD2. The V and J ends lost 7 bases and 6 bases, in that order; junction bases with no gene match: 7. Per the germline V gene, CDR1 is SNHLY and CDR2 is FYNNEI. This CDR3 region has 13 residues. The CDR3 here is CASNPGLAGEQYF. CDR3 bases: TGTGCCAGCAACCCGGGACTAGCTGGCGAGCAGTACTTC.

This clone was recorded only once. The chain uses TRBV7-8 and TRBJ2-3, with 10 nucleotides matching TRBD1. CDR3 size: 16 residues. Trimming removed 4 bases from V and 2 bases from J; junction bases left unmatched: 6. Germline CDR1 reads SGHVS; CDR2 reads FQNEAQ. The CDR3 region is CASSYRDRGATDTQYF. The CDR3 nucleotides are TGTGCCAGCAGCTACAGGGACAGGGGCGCCACAGATACGCAGTATTTT.

The rearrangement uses TRBV11-2 and TRBJ2-3; TRBD1 matches at 7 bases. The CDR3 sequence is 14 residues long. Looked up from germline, CDR1 is SGHAT and CDR2 is FQNNGV. The junction had 4 bases not matched to a gene; V was cut back by 5 bases and J by 2 bases. In DNA form, the CDR3 reads TGTGCCAGCAGCCCGGGACAGTTCACAGATACGCAGTATTTT. It yields the protein CASSPGQFTDTQYF. The full variable domain, rest sourced from reference TRBV11-2 and TRBJ2-3, is EAGVAQSPRYKIIEKRQSVAFWCNPISGHATLYWYQQILGQGPKLLIQFQNNGVVDDSQLPKDRFSAERLKGVDSTLKIQPAKLEDSAVYLCASSPGQFTDTQYFGPGTRLTVL.

The genes are TRBV29-1 and TRBJ2-1; TRBD1 agrees at 8 bases. CDR1 and CDR2 (germline): SQVTM, ANQGSEA. The CDR3 is 15 amino acids. Unmatched junction bases numbered 9, after V lost 4 bases and J lost 4 bases. CDR3 sequence (DNA): TGCAGCGTTGGAGGTGGACAGGGTTTTTACAATGAGCAGTTCTTC. Its protein is CSVGGGQGFYNEQFF.

This clone was detected only a few times. The chain has TRBV5-1 and TRBJ1-1, with a tentative D call TRBD1 (5 bases). The CDR3 sequence is 14 residues long. Germline V CDR1 and CDR2: SGHRS, YFSETQ. V was pared by 1 base and J by 4 bases, with 11 bases between. The CDR3 protein is CASSLRGGFTEAFF. In DNA form, the CDR3 reads TGCGCCAGCAGCTTGCGTGGGGGGTTCACTGAAGCTTTCTTT. Full variable domain (outside the CDR3, taken from reference TRBV5-1 and TRBJ1-1): KAGVTQTPRYLIKTRGQQVTLSCSPISGHRSVSWYQQTPGQGLQFLFEYFSETQRNKGNFPGRFSGRQFSNSRSEMNVSTLELGDSALYLCASSLRGGFTEAFFGQGTRLTVV.